A selection of T cell receptor beta chains follows, all from one sample in a study of T cell repertoires in ileal Crohn's disease. Assay: immunoSEQ multiplex PCR; the TCRdb copy retains only in-frame clones and omits some. This sample has about 8,200 clones; around four fifths occur once, and the top ten carry approximately 8.4%. The specimen was ileal tissue. All receptors come from an adult with Crohn's disease. CDR3s include the opening cysteine and the closing phenylalanine or tryptophan. Each record gives: clone size, J gene, V gene, D gene, CDR3 protein, CDR3 DNA. The D gene is left open where the match is weak. Clone size, where shown, is once, few, many, or a class for clones that have expanded.

NA | TRBJ2-1 | TRBV6-4 | TRBD2 | CASSDSAGVDEQFF | TGTGCCAGCAGTGACTCAGCGGGGGTCGATGAGCAGTTCTTC
once | TRBJ2-2 | TRBV7-9 | TRBD1 | CASSNGQGGNTGELFF | TGTGCCAGCAGCAACGGACAGGGGGGGAACACCGGGGAGCTGTTTTTT
few | TRBJ1-2 | TRBV2 | NA | CASSAEINYGYTF | TGTGCCAGCAGTGCAGAAATTAACTATGGCTACACCTTC
few | TRBJ1-1 | TRBV28 | NA | CACRGVPTEAFF | TGTGCCTGCCGGGGGGTCCCCACTGAAGCTTTCTTT
NA | TRBJ2-2 | TRBV19 | TRBD2 | CASSPPLSGAGTGELFF | TGTGCCAGTAGCCCGCCGCTCAGCGGGGCGGGGACCGGGGAGCTGTTTTTT
once | TRBJ2-7 | TRBV16 | NA | CASSQSRSSYEQYF | TGTGCCAGCAGCCAATCTCGCAGCTCCTACGAGCAGTACTTC
NA | TRBJ1-2 | TRBV27 | NA | CASSLQGGAAYGYTF | TGTGCCAGCAGTTTACAGGGTGGGGCTGCCTATGGCTACACCTTC
NA | TRBJ2-7 | TRBV5-5 | TRBD1 | CASSFQGAYEQYF | TGTGCCAGCAGCTTCCAGGGGGCCTACGAGCAGTACTTC
NA | TRBJ2-1 | TRBV28 | TRBD1 | CASSSWGQGYNEQFF | TGTGCCAGCAGTTCCTGGGGACAGGGGTACAATGAGCAGTTCTTC
NA | TRBJ1-5 | TRBV28 | TRBD1 | CASSLGQGISNQPQHF | TGTGCCAGCAGCCTAGGACAGGGGATTAGCAATCAGCCCCAGCATTTT
few | TRBJ1-2 | TRBV20-1 | NA | CSARAGNGYTF | TGCAGTGCTAGAGCGGGGAATGGCTACACCTTC
medium-sized | TRBJ1-1 | TRBV5-1 | NA | CASSAAGANTEAFF | TGCGCCAGCAGCGCCGCGGGGGCGAACACTGAAGCTTTCTTT
NA | TRBJ2-5 | TRBV5-1 | NA | CASSQRGRETQYF | TGCGCCAGCAGCCAAAGGGGTAGAGAGACCCAGTACTTC
NA | TRBJ1-5 | TRBV5-8 | TRBD1 | CASSPGTGRNQPQHF | TGTGCCAGCAGCCCCGGGACAGGGCGCAATCAGCCCCAGCATTTT